This is a list of T cell receptor beta chains from one sample in a study of regulatory T cells in long-lasting Graves disease. TCRdb analysed the multiplex PCR reads with MiXCR anew, one entry per CDR3 protein. This sample yields 500,000 to 800,000 distinct CDR3 sequences, of which 30% are seen a single time; 40% to 50% belongs to the top ten. The source was peripheral blood mononuclear cells (PBMCs), collected when the disease was refractory, from a patient treated with antithyroid drugs. The receptor set was obtained from a female donor with Graves disease. Each CDR3 is given with its conserved first and last residue. The D gene is left open where the match is weak. Clone size, where shown, is once, few, many, or a class for clones that have expanded.

d_call	v_call	j_call	clone_size	cdr3_nt	cdr3_aa
-	TRBV6-2/TRBV6-3	TRBJ1-2	-	TGTGCCAGCAGTTACTCGACAATCGGACAGTTGGTCTATGGCTACACCTTC	CASSYSTIGQLVYGYTF
-	TRBV4-1	TRBJ1-1	-	TGCGCCAGCAGCCAAGGCAGGGGTTACGGGGACATTGAAGCTTTCTTT	CASSQGRGYGDIEAFF
TRBD1	TRBV10-1	TRBJ1-1	-	TGCGCCAGCAGTCGGACAGGTTTCGGGAACACTGAAGCTTTCTTT	CASSRTGFGNTEAFF
TRBD1	TRBV5-6	TRBJ1-1	few	TGTGCCAGCAGCTTTGCCGGGACAGGGCGTTCATCGGGGTCCGTTTTT	CASSFAGTGRSSGSVF
-	TRBV5-1	TRBJ1-2	-	TGCGCCAGCAGCTTGGCCGGGGAGGGGCGCGGTTCCTATGGCTACACCTTC	CASSLAGEGRGSYGYTF
TRBD2	TRBV20-1	TRBJ2-5	-	TGCAGTGCTAGAGGGCCGGGAGGGTTTGAAGAGACCCAGTACTTC	CSARGPGGFEETQYF
TRBD1	TRBV2	TRBJ1-5	-	TGTGCCAGCAGTGATCCGGGGCAGGGGGACAATCAGCCCCAGCATTTT	CASSDPGQGDNQPQHF
-	TRBV20-1	TRBJ2-7	-	TGCAGTGCTGGGACTCCCGCTTACGAGCAGTACTTC	CSAGTPAYEQYF
-	TRBV10-2	TRBJ1-4	many	TGCGCCAGCAGTGATCTCGTGATGAAGGAAAAACTGTTTTTT	CASSDLVMKEKLFF
TRBD1	TRBV18	TRBJ1-1	-	TGTGCCAGCTCACCACTCGGACAGGTGACTGAAGCTTTCTTT	CASSPLGQVTEAFF
TRBD1	TRBV19	TRBJ2-6	-	TGTGCCAGTAGTGCAGGCGCGGGACAGGGCCGTTCTGGGGCCAACGTCCTGACTTTC	CASSAGAGQGRSGANVLTF
TRBD2	TRBV5-1	TRBJ2-5	-	TGCGCCAGCAGCTTGGTACCTCCTTCTAGCGGGGCCCAAGAGACCCAGTACTTC	CASSLVPPSSGAQETQYF
-	TRBV18	TRBJ1-4	-	TGTGCCAGCTCACCCCGTGGAGGGGGTTTTGAAAAACTGTTTTTT	CASSPRGGGFEKLFF
TRBD2	TRBV29-1	TRBJ2-5	-	TGCAGCGTTGAAGGTCGGCTAGCGGGGGCCCAGTACTTC	CSVEGRLAGAQYF
TRBD2	TRBV2	TRBJ2-2	once	TGTGCCAGCAGAAATCTAGCGGGAGGGAACATCGGGGAGCTGTTTTTT	CASRNLAGGNIGELFF
-	TRBV2	TRBJ1-1	many	TGTGCCAGCACCACGGGGAGATCGAACACTGAAGCTTTCTTT	CASTTGRSNTEAFF
TRBD2	TRBV3-1	TRBJ2-7	few	TGTGCCAGCAGCCACATAGGGTGGACGGGAGGGCCTATCCACGAGCAGTACTTC	CASSHIGWTGGPIHEQYF
-	TRBV14	TRBJ1-1	-	TGTGCCAGCAGCCGCTACAGCGGTGAAGCTTTCTTT	CASSRYSGEAFF
-	TRBV20-1	TRBJ1-3	-	TGCAGTGCTAGAACATTAGGAAACACCATATATTTT	CSARTLGNTIYF
-	TRBV19	TRBJ1-2	-	TGTGCCAGTAGTGTCGCTCGAGCCAACTATGGCTACACCTTC	CASSVARANYGYTF
TRBD2	TRBV5-1	TRBJ2-7	few	TGCGCCAGCAGCTCCTGGGGACTAGCGGACTCACTGACATACTCCTACGAGCAGTACTTC	CASSSWGLADSLTYSYEQYF
-	TRBV2	TRBJ1-5	many	TGTGCCAGCAGTGAGTGGGGGGCTAGGAATCAGCCCCAGCATTTT	CASSEWGARNQPQHF
-	TRBV6-5	TRBJ2-7	-	TGTGCCAGCAGTTACGCTTACGAGCAGTACTTC	CASSYAYEQYF
-	TRBV27	TRBJ1-1	-	TGTGCCAGCAGCCGACAGAGTAACACTGAAGCTTTCTTT	CASSRQSNTEAFF
-	TRBV7-9	TRBJ1-6	few	TGTGCCAGCAGCTTTAACCGGAACCCCACCCTCCACTTT	CASSFNRNPTLHF
-	TRBV7-2	TRBJ2-6	-	TGTGCCAGCAGCTTAGCACCTTTAGGCTCTGGGGCCAACGTCCTGACTTTC	CASSLAPLGSGANVLTF
-	TRBV18	TRBJ1-1	-	TGTACCAGCTCACCGGGACAGAACACTGAAGCTTTCTTT	CTSSPGQNTEAFF
-	TRBV27	TRBJ2-7	many	TGTGCCAGCAGTCAGGGAAACCCTCCCTACGAGCAGTACTTC	CASSQGNPPYEQYF
TRBD1	TRBV29-1	TRBJ1-1	-	TGCAGCGTTGGAAGGCAGGGGGGCACTGAAGCTTTCTTT	CSVGRQGGTEAFF
-	TRBV11-2	TRBJ1-5	many	TGTGCCAGCAGCTTAGGAGTAGATCAGCCCCAGCATTTT	CASSLGVDQPQHF
TRBD2	TRBV28	TRBJ2-4	many	TGTGCCAGCAGTTTACCTTCCGGTGGAGCGGGAGGCCAGGCCAAAAACATTCAGTACTTC	CASSLPSGGAGGQAKNIQYF
-	TRBV7-9	TRBJ2-5	-	TGTGCCAGCAGCTTATGGGAAAGGACAGAAGAGACCCAGTACTTC	CASSLWERTEETQYF
TRBD2	TRBV11-2	TRBJ2-7	-	TGTGCCAGCGGTTTCCGACTAGCGGGGCCTACCTACGAGCAGTACTTC	CASGFRLAGPTYEQYF
TRBD1	TRBV20-1	TRBJ1-6	-	TGCAGTGCCTCCCCGGGACAGGGGAGCCCCGGAACACCCCTCCACTTT	CSASPGQGSPGTPLHF
TRBD2	TRBV18	TRBJ2-3	-	TGTGCCAGCTCCGGGACTAGCGCTAGCACAGATACGCAGTATTTT	CASSGTSASTDTQYF
TRBD1	TRBV15	TRBJ1-5	-	TGTGCCACCAGCAGAGATGGGGCAGGGGGCGATCAGCCCCAGCATTTT	CATSRDGAGGDQPQHF
-	TRBV11-2	TRBJ2-5	many	TGTGCCAGCAGCCCAGCGCGGTGGGTGGAGACCCAGTACTTC	CASSPARWVETQYF
TRBD1	TRBV14	TRBJ1-4	once	TGTGCCAGCAGCCAAGACGGGGGACAGTTTGGCGAAAAACTGTTTTTT	CASSQDGGQFGEKLFF
-	TRBV6-2/TRBV6-3	TRBJ2-5	few	TGTGCCAGCAGTTACATTGGCAGATGCTATTCGCGGAACCAGAACCAAGAGACCCAGTACTTC	CASSYIGRCYSRNQNQETQYF
-	TRBV29-1	TRBJ1-2	-	TGCAGCCTCGGAGGTGGACAGAAGGATGGCTACACCTTC	CSLGGGQKDGYTF
-	TRBV6-2/TRBV6-3	TRBJ1-2	few	TGTGCCAGCAGTTACATGGGGCAAAACTATGGCTACACCTTC	CASSYMGQNYGYTF
TRBD2	TRBV7-9	TRBJ2-7	few	TGTGCCAGCAGCTTAGAAAGACTAGCGGGATCGGGGTACGAGCAGTACTTC	CASSLERLAGSGYEQYF
-	TRBV7-9	TRBJ2-7	few	TGTGCCAGCAGCCACACCCTGACAGCGAAGGAATACGAGCAGTACTTC	CASSHTLTAKEYEQYF
-	TRBV7-2	TRBJ1-5	many	TGTGCCAGCAGCTTAGGCCAGGCGAGCAATCAGCCCCAGCATTTT	CASSLGQASNQPQHF
TRBD2	TRBV11-2	TRBJ2-3	-	TGTGCCAGCAGCTCGGGACTAGCGGGCCCTTTTAGCACAGATACGCAGTATTTT	CASSSGLAGPFSTDTQYF
-	TRBV25-1	TRBJ2-5	few	TGTGCCAGCAGTGCGGGTTCTAGGGACGAGACCCAGTACTTC	CASSAGSRDETQYF
-	TRBV11-2	TRBJ2-7	few	TGTGCCAGCAGCTTATTATTACTGACCGGCTACGAGCAGTACTTC	CASSLLLLTGYEQYF
-	TRBV20-1	TRBJ2-7	-	TGCAGCGCGATGGGGACATTATCTTTTCTCTCCTACGAGCAGTACTTC	CSAMGTLSFLSYEQYF
-	TRBV12-3/TRBV12-4	TRBJ1-1	many	TGTGCCAGCAGGACCACCGGGCCGAACACTGAAGCTTTCTTT	CASRTTGPNTEAFF
-	TRBV25-1	TRBJ1-3	few	TGTGCCAGCAGTGATAGGCTGAGCTCTGGAAACACCATATATTTT	CASSDRLSSGNTIYF
-	TRBV12-3/TRBV12-4	TRBJ1-1	-	TGTGCCAGCAGTTCTTGGGACGTTTTGGGTAACACTGAAGCTTTCTTT	CASSSWDVLGNTEAFF
TRBD2	TRBV10-3	TRBJ2-5	-	TGTGCCATCAGCCCGGCCGGGGAGGGCCAAGAGACCCAGTACTTC	CAISPAGEGQETQYF
-	TRBV7-6	TRBJ1-1	few	TGTGCCAGCAGCTTTCGACAGTTAACTGAAGCTTTCTTT	CASSFRQLTEAFF
-	TRBV5-5	TRBJ1-4	-	TGTGTCAGCAGCCCTCGCGAGCATGCAACTAATGAAAAACTGTTTTTT	CVSSPREHATNEKLFF
TRBD1	TRBV12-3/TRBV12-4	TRBJ1-2	many	TGTGCCAGCACCCTAGGACAGGGGAGGGTCGGCTACACCTTC	CASTLGQGRVGYTF
TRBD2	TRBV12-3/TRBV12-4	TRBJ2-5	-	TGTGCCAGTAAAGGCCCGGGACTAGCGGGAGGAGAGACCCAGTACTTC	CASKGPGLAGGETQYF
TRBD2	TRBV6-1	TRBJ2-1	few	TGTGCCAGCAGGGGGGGTAAGACTAGCGAGTACAATGAGCAGTTCTTC	CASRGGKTSEYNEQFF